A selection of T cell receptor beta chains follows, all from one sample in a study of cytomegalovirus exposure and HLA in healthy donors. Clones were read by immunoSEQ multiplex PCR, and TCRdb kept only the in-frame ones, dropping some. In the table there are about 140,000 clones, approximately 86% of which are singletons. Sequenced input: PBMCs. The source is a woman between 35 and 50 years old in good health and CMV-seronegative. CDR3s leave out the opening cysteine and the closing phenylalanine or tryptophan. Fields, in order: V gene, J gene, CDR3 protein.

V gene: TRBV19; J gene: TRBJ2-7; CDR3 protein: ASSIGREYYEQY
V gene: TRBV27; J gene: TRBJ1-2; CDR3 protein: ASSFGVGGGYGYT
V gene: TRBV11-3; J gene: TRBJ2-5; CDR3 protein: ASGGRETQY
V gene: TRBV10-3; J gene: TRBJ1-2; CDR3 protein: AIRQGSRGYT
V gene: TRBV5-8; J gene: TRBJ2-1; CDR3 protein: ASSYSWVLRYNEQF
V gene: TRBV10-3; J gene: TRBJ1-5; CDR3 protein: AISPTGGINQPQH
V gene: TRBV9; J gene: TRBJ2-1; CDR3 protein: ASAGGGATYNEQF
V gene: TRBV28; J gene: TRBJ2-3; CDR3 protein: ASSQGGSTDTQY
V gene: TRBV7-6; J gene: TRBJ2-7; CDR3 protein: ASSPTPAGTYEQY
V gene: TRBV5-1; J gene: TRBJ2-1; CDR3 protein: ASSFQPSGNNEQF
V gene: TRBV7-8; J gene: TRBJ2-5; CDR3 protein: ASSLGLAGYLETQY
V gene: TRBV15; J gene: TRBJ2-7; CDR3 protein: ATSPVEGAITEQY
V gene: TRBV5-5; J gene: TRBJ2-7; CDR3 protein: ASSVTGTGAYEQY